A single T cell receptor beta chain is shown here with its context. This entry comes from a study of shared T cell receptors in the human thymus. The repertoire was sequenced with immunoSEQ multiplex PCR; TCRdb's copy has only in-frame clones and lacks some. The table has approximately 660,000 clones, 85% to 90% seen once. The same sample was also used in a study of human thymus T cells. This second study notes: The source of the thymus tissue was resections taken during corrective heart surgery.

Sequencing was carried out using thymocytes. This receptor was obtained from a boy less than two years old with a congenital heart defect.

CDR3 loop: CASSWTVNTEAFF. In nucleotides, the CDR3 is TGTGCCAGCAGTTGGACAGTCAACACTGAAGCTTTCTTT. This rearrangement joins TRBV6-5 to TRBJ1-1; a weak D match, TRBD1 (6 bases). V lost 4 bases to trimming and J lost 2 bases, with 8 bases between them. The V gene's germline CDR1 is MNHEY and CDR2 SVGAGI. The CDR3 covers 13 residues.